These T cell receptor beta chains were read from a single sample in a study of cytomegalovirus exposure and HLA in healthy donors. This table comes from immunoSEQ multiplex PCR, and its TCRdb copy is limited to in-frame clones, with some not included. The sample holds around 160,000 clones; approximately 71% are singletons and the top ten take roughly 5%. The sequencing sample was made of PBMCs. The receptor source for this set is a male donor in good health and CMV-seronegative. Each CDR3 is given with its conserved first and last residue. A D gene is named only where the DNA matches it firmly. Size is omitted from some rows. Given values are once, few, many or a class for expanded clones.

>TRBD1|TRBJ1-5|NA|TRBV18
TGTGCCAGCTCACCACATAGGGGGCCGGATCAGCCCCAGCATTTT
CASSPHRGPDQPQHF
>TRBD2|TRBJ2-3|NA|TRBV15
TGTGCCACCAGCAGAAGATCGACTAGCGGGGGCCGCACAGATACGCAGTATTTT
CATSRRSTSGGRTDTQYF
>NA|TRBJ2-1|NA|TRBV27
TGTGCCAGCAGTCCTGATGTTCGGACTGGTGAGCAGTTCTTC
CASSPDVRTGEQFF
>NA|TRBJ2-7|NA|TRBV19
TGTGCCAGTAGTATCTCGGGACGGGAGTCAGGGCAGTACTTC
CASSISGRESGQYF
>NA|TRBJ2-2|NA|TRBV18
TGTGCCAGCTCACCGCAGTCCATGGCAGGGAACACCGGGGAGCTGTTTTTT
CASSPQSMAGNTGELFF
>NA|TRBJ2-1|NA|TRBV4-3
TGCGCCAGCAGCCAAGACCTCCCGGGCTCCTACAATGAGCAGTTCTTC
CASSQDLPGSYNEQFF
>NA|TRBJ2-3|NA|TRBV5-1
TGCGCCAGCAGCTTAGGGGGCACAGATACGCAGTATTTT
CASSLGGTDTQYF
>NA|TRBJ2-5|NA|TRBV2
TGTGCCAGCAGTGAAGACCTTTACAGCTCCCAAGAGACCCAGTACTTC
CASSEDLYSSQETQYF
>NA|TRBJ1-1|few|TRBV19
TGTGCCAGTAGTATATCCGAGACTGAGAACACTGAAGCTTTCTTT
CASSISETENTEAFF
>TRBD1|TRBJ2-1|NA|TRBV9
TGTGCCAGCAGCGTAGTAGCAGGGGGCTCCTACAATGAGCAGTTCTTC
CASSVVAGGSYNEQFF